This T cell receptor beta chain was profiled in a study of blood T cells in healthy people across ages. Primed by a sample-barcoded 5' primer and a J-beta primer mix, a second PCR proceeded for about 6 to 12 cycles. Each CDR3 protein gets one entry after TCRdb re-called the 5' RACE reads with MiXCR. The table has approximately 1.5 million distinct CDR3 sequences, about 35% seen once; the top ten hold about 10%. Notes on the study in general: Roughly linear age-related decline in beta diversity appeared, significant by age approximately 40.

V lost 3 bases to trimming and J lost 4 bases, with 13 bases between them. The CDR3 totals 15 residues. The V gene's germline CDR1 is SEHNR and CDR2 FQNEAQ (reference sequence). For this clonotype: The antigen is unknown.

The V call is TRBV7-9, the J call TRBJ2-1; a possible D gene is TRBD2 (7 bases). The source of this sequence is a woman in her twenties or thirties in good health. The sequencing input was blood. CDR3 in amino acids: CASSLSGGFYNEQFF. As DNA, the CDR3 is TGTGCCAGCAGCTTGTCGGGGGGCTTTTACAATGAGCAGTTCTTC.